This TCR beta chain emerged from a study of T cell responses to AZD1222 COVID-19 vaccine. Points from the study as a whole: White British donors predominated, females outnumbered males, and clonal diversity was possibly underestimated. Only a handful of AZD1222 recipients, six or seven in all, had baseline seropositivity.

In germline, CDR1 is ENHRY, CDR2 SYGVKD. This CDR3 comprises 10 residues. The ends were cut back, 8 bases at V and 10 bases at J, with 11 bases in the middle. Using immunoSEQ multiplex PCR, the repertoire was profiled, and TCRdb retains in-frame clones only, with some absent. The table records about 75,000 clones, 80% to 90% of them present only once. Worth noting for this clone: What it recognizes is unknown.

The sequenced sample was peripheral blood, obtained 28 days after the second AZD1222 dose. The receptor comes from an adult who received the AZD1222 COVID-19 vaccine. V gene TRBV10-3 combines with J gene TRBJ1-1, with unresolved D. The CDR3: CAILWARAFF. In DNA, the CDR3 is TGTGCCATCCTCTGGGCGAGAGCTTTCTTT.